This paragraph reports one T cell receptor beta chain. No cognate antigen has been identified for it. Within one base of it there is no much larger clone, and no base qualities were kept. The data derive from a study of T-cell reconstitution after alpha-beta-depleted transplantation in children (TCRdb year 2016). Regarding the complete study: Using TCR repertoire profiling, the study quantitatively followed how T-cell immune reconstitution unfolded in children after TCRalphabeta/CD19-depleted allogeneic hematopoietic cell transplantation.

The sample's time point label is to be understood as: day 60 (about 2 months) after transplantation. Sample treatment or condition, as interpreted from the label and publication: allogeneic hematopoietic cell transplantation with graft depleted of TCRalphabeta T cells and CD19 B cells. Transplant recipients were children who received TCRalphabeta/CD19-depleted allogeneic hematopoietic cell grafts. As encoded in the germline V gene, CDR1 is SGHDN while CDR2 is FVKESK. Trimmed from V: 3 bases; trimmed from J: 3 bases; junction bases lacking a gene match: 15. The CDR3 runs 19 residues from the cysteine to the phenylalanine. Only the CDR3 part of the read is kept: 57 bases, read in frame from the first base. The library came from PCR. Sequencing took place on an Illumina HiSeq 2500. Molecular barcoding was employed in the preparation of TCR libraries, with unique molecular identifiers being used to normalize TCRbeta repertoire quantification. TCRdb handled the public reads itself, with Q25 trimming in fastp and clone calling in MiXCR, and kept productive beta chains. Each entry is one CDR3 protein sequence, shown with its most common DNA and genes. This sample holds over 45,000 distinct CDR3 sequences; around 8.8% were observed only once. Jointly, the top ten make up 25% to 30% of the sample.

Findings and caveats that apply to the study as a whole: In some patients, the high TCRbeta diversity seen at day 60 was put down to recipient T cells and intrathymic progenitors that had survived conditioning. The frequencies of hyperexpanded clones fell over the following months, and after one year, T-cell counts and TCRbeta diversity were mostly attributed to newly produced T cells. About two months after transplant, the apparently early recovery of alphabetaT-cell counts reportedly depended on just several hundred clones that had expanded rapidly and came from non-depleted graft cells.

The chain employs TRBV14 and TRBJ2-7; TRBD2 lines up with 12 middle nucleotides. Source: PBMCs, mostly from graft donor cells, taken 60 days after TCRalphabeta/CD19-depleted stem cell transplant. The clonotype originates from a male patient between 2 and 15 years old who had a stem cell transplant for chronic granulomatous disease, so the T cells may come from the graft donor. The DNA sequence reads TGTGCCAGCAGCCACCGACTAGCGGGAGACCCCTACTACTACTACGAGCAGTACTTC. This is translated as CASSHRLAGDPYYYYEQYF. When the CDR3 is completed using the reference TRBV14 and TRBJ2-7 genes on either side, the full variable domain is EAGVTQFPSHSVIEKGQTVTLRCDPISGHDNLYWYRRVMGKEIKFLLHFVKESKQDESGMPNNRFLAERTGGTYSTLKVQPAELEDSGVYFCASSHRLAGDPYYYYEQYFGPGTRLTVT.